This TCR beta chain is from a study of long-term antiretroviral therapy in people with HIV. The assay, immunoSEQ v3.0, was run at survey level. This table comes from immunoSEQ multiplex PCR, and its TCRdb copy is limited to in-frame clones, with some not included. The sample lists approximately 11,000 clones, 76% occurring once. This clone was recorded only once. Antigen: not known. CDR1 is LGHNA and CDR2 is YNFKEQ in the germline V gene. CDR3 length: 16 amino acids. Trimming left V 0 bases short and J 4 bases short, with 13 bases between. General study results and limits: ART-treated samples gained diversity yet remained below transplant donor controls.

This TCR was recovered from a man aged 30 to 39 with HIV. This chain uses TRBV4-2 with TRBJ1-5, with D uncertain. The specimen was unsorted PBMCs, collected at the start of antiretroviral therapy, before treatment. Written as DNA, the CDR3 is TGTGCCAGCAGCCAAGATATCTTAACAGCTAATCAGCCCCAGCATTTT. Amino acids: CASSQDILTANQPQHF.